The 2 T cell receptor beta chains listed next were all sequenced from one sample in a study of graft-versus-host responses after intestinal transplantation. The antigens these receptors bind are not known. Data came from immunoSEQ multiplex PCR; TCRdb stores just in-frame clones and leaves some out. The sample comprises some 79,000 clones, approximately 91% of which are singletons, and approximately 0.33% rests with the top ten. The sequencing here drew on unstimulated CD4+ T cells sorted from spleen or lymph node cells, taken before intestinal transplant. These receptors were collected from a human donor who received an intestinal transplant.

V usage is TRBV18 and J usage is TRBJ2-2; 9 nucleotides match TRBD1. The CDR3 is 16 amino acids. V trimming: 1 base; J trimming: 4 bases; junction bases outside the gene matches: 4. CDR1 is KGHSH and CDR2 is LQKENI in the germline V gene. In DNA form, the CDR3 reads TGTGCCAGCTCACCACTCGGGACAGGGCGCACCGGGGAGCTGTTTTTT. Protein: CASSPLGTGRTGELFF.

This chain joins TRBV15 and TRBJ2-5, with 8 nucleotides matching TRBD2. The CDR3 totals 13 residues. CDR1 is LNHNV, CDR2 YYDKDF, per germline (reference sequence). V trimming: 8 bases; J trimming: 5 bases; junction bases outside the gene matches: 7. DNA for the CDR3: TGTGCCACCTCCGGGGGGGAGGGTGAGACCCAGTACTTC. Translating gives CATSGGEGETQYF.